This T cell receptor (beta chain) was profiled in a study of T cell responses to AZD1222 COVID-19 vaccine. The repertoire was sequenced with immunoSEQ multiplex PCR; TCRdb's copy has only in-frame clones and lacks some. This sample has tens of thousands of clones, with 88% found just once. The V gene lost 0 bases and the J gene lost 5 bases, with 7 bases spanning the gap. From germline, CDR1 is SGHDN and CDR2 FVKESK. The CDR3 has 13 residues. This clonotype was obtained from an adult who received the AZD1222 COVID-19 vaccine. Source: peripheral blood, taken 28 days after the second AZD1222 dose. V gene TRBV14 combines with J gene TRBJ2-5; D is unresolved. The CDR3 loop is CASSQDLQETQYF. The CDR3, as DNA: TGTGCCAGCAGCCAAGATTTGCAGGAGACCCAGTACTTC.